This T cell receptor beta chain was captured in a study of blood T cells in healthy people across ages. The V gene's germline CDR1 is MNHNY and CDR2 SVGAGI (reference sequence). The V end lost 5 bases, the J end lost 15 bases, and 17 bases lay between the germline ends. This CDR3 has 12 residues. Sample-barcoded 5' priming and a J-beta primer mix drove a second PCR of roughly 6 to 12 cycles. A template-switch adaptor with 12 random nucleotides tagged each cDNA molecule. TCRdb processed the 5' RACE reads anew with MiXCR; each CDR3 protein has one entry. The sample yields under 2,000,000 distinct CDR3 sequences, approximately 50% seen once. Whole-study findings and limits: Whereas aged donors had fewer naive CD4+ cells, long-lived donors had more of them and higher diversity. PBMC samples, being unsorted, prevented any conclusive comparison of naive and antigen-experienced cells. Older age went with lower TCR beta diversity per million T cells, in a roughly linear way.

To note about this clonotype: The antigen remains unidentified.

Sequencing input: blood. The TCR comes from a woman aged 35 to 49 in good health. This chain uses TRBV6-6 with TRBJ2-1; D possibly corresponds to TRBD1 (6 bases). The CDR3 protein is CASSTGQSYMFF. In nucleotides, the CDR3 is TGTGCCAGCAGTACCGGACAGTCTTATATGTTCTTC.